This T cell receptor (beta chain) derives from a study of cytomegalovirus exposure and HLA in healthy donors (TCRdb year 2017). A note on the overall study: An earlier analysis of about 560 of the donors reported approximately 300 Gb of sequence data and 90 million to 120 million unique TCR beta sequences obtained from about 170 million T cells. Roughly 290 gigabases of sequencing data and roughly 81 million unique TCR sequences made up an early release that covered around 640 HLA-typed donors. In an earlier analysis of a few hundred of the donors, high-throughput TCR beta sequencing was used to judge whether each TCR beta V gene segment behaved as functional or pseudogenic. The number of typed donors differed by locus: roughly 629-640 for A, B, C, DRB1 and DQB1; 500 to 550 for DQA1; over 600 for DPA1; and 450 to 480 for DPB1. Every discovery cohort repertoire had been produced on one sequencing platform. Besides the first cohort of roughly 660 subjects, a separate validation cohort made up of over 95 different subjects was used. Among the roughly 400 genotyped donors, approximately 76% belonged to the genetic ancestry cluster associated with self-reported Caucasian donors. To predict cytomegalovirus infection status, the study combined high-throughput TCR immunosequencing, statistical association of individual TCRs with disease status, and machine learning. To study patterns of TCR occurrence, a later analysis re-analyzed previously published TCR beta repertoires from around 700 donors and added high-resolution HLA genotyping. The study used immunosequencing to profile the T cell repertoires of several hundred subjects and linked those repertoires to cytomegalovirus serostatus. Across some 400 genotyped donors of the cohort, an average of roughly 250,000 unique TCR beta nucleotide sequences per donor were sequenced, and 15% to 20% of those sequences were non-productive. HLA typing covered class I and class II loci at four-digit resolution. Because of strong linkage in the cohort, four to six DR-DQ haplotypes were treated as single units for association and clustering. Donor age, sex, ethnicity and CMV serostatus were compiled alongside the repertoire data. The study was designed to test whether signatures of past pathogen exposure could be identified by cataloging public T cell receptors. Rather than using new phenotypic data, the later analysis identified candidate immune exposures from TCR beta sequences and from how often those sequences occurred across donors. A later genetic analysis took genome-wide SNP genotypes for about 55% of the 666 donors and used that subset as a discovery cohort.

Study-wide findings and limitations: V-gene and J-gene trimming of TCR beta chains was associated with a missense DCLRE1C variant in a later genetic analysis, and the association was replicated in an independent cohort. An earlier analysis of approximately 570 of the donors showed that most TCR beta V segments appeared in productive rearrangements either about 87% or about 30% of the time, which broadly matched IMGT annotations. The presence/absence analyses assumed that sequencing depth was roughly uniform across donors, and that assumption may not be true. Because the 87-base-pair reads could not distinguish some IMGT-functional V segments, including TRBV6-2 and TRBV6-3, those segments were excluded. In this cohort, only TCR beta chains were sequenced, and detectable features were limited by the absence of alpha or paired-chain data. A later analysis found that HLA-associated TCR beta chains were more clonally expanded and had lower generation probabilities than equally common non-associated chains. A later genetic analysis reported fewer N-insertions in productive TCRs among donors in an Asian-associated ancestry cluster than the approximately 670-donor mean. The classifier was reported to diagnose cytomegalovirus status with high specificity and sensitivity in both the original and validation cohorts. Most TCR sequences were seen in very few donors, while some public TCRs were found in many individuals. The authors suggested that the approach could potentially be generalized to other disease states and immunological phenotypes. Because HLA typing was missing for some donors at each locus, association tests included only the typed subset. A later analysis reported that several top co-occurrence clusters appeared linked to parvovirus B19, influenza, CMV and Epstein-Barr virus. In vitro tests confirmed that a few of the cytomegalovirus-associated TCR beta chains recognize cytomegalovirus antigens. Correlated functional status among segregating V segments might reflect linkage disequilibrium, but an unknown experimental factor could not be ruled out. In a later analysis, 16,951 TCR beta sequences were associated with specific HLA alleles at a false discovery rate of 0.05. A further reported finding was that TCR beta sequences accurately predicted the HLA-A and HLA-B alleles for most subjects in the first cohort. Immune exposure information for the cohort was limited to CMV serostatus. Most CMV-associated TCR beta chains appeared to be HLA-restricted in a later analysis, and the HLA associations seemed to be driven largely by CMV exposure. According to a later analysis, TCR association rates differed among HLA loci, with DRB1 alleles showing the most associated TCRs and HLA-C alleles showing the fewest. The study listed approximately 150 TCR beta chains as associated with cytomegalovirus. Because counts were too low, more than 15 rarely observed V segments, including chromosome 9 orphons, were excluded from the earlier analysis of 587 of the donors. When HLA alleles, especially DR and DQ, strongly co-occurred, attributing TCR associations to individual alleles was difficult. A cluster of highly shared sequence variants was judged likely to represent a technical artifact of the sequencing pipeline.

A note on this clone: The target of this receptor is not known.

To prepare the library, the immunoSEQ multiplex PCR assay was applied. A mixture of 60 forward primers for TCR Vbeta segments and 13 reverse primers for TCR Jbeta segments was used in the multiplex PCR. Amplification of the CDR3 region of rearranged TCR beta genes was performed with a multiplex PCR assay on genomic DNA. The amplified TCR beta libraries were sequenced on the Illumina HiSeq System as 87-base-pair reads. In the source study's methods: A later analysis tallied 75 million to 85 million unique TCR beta chains across the 660 or so repertoires, and some 12 million of those chains were shared by two or more donors. Raw reads were error-corrected and collapsed into unique sequences with a nearest-neighbor algorithm that merged closely related sequences to remove PCR and sequencing errors. To assign V, D and J gene segments, CDR3 sequences were aligned to IMGT reference sequences. Each retained sequence needed at least a six-nucleotide match to both a V gene segment and a J gene segment. A rearrangement was called productive if the CDR3 had no stop codons and remained in frame with V and J, and every other rearrangement was called non-productive. Following IMGT convention, CDR3 was defined as the stretch from the second conserved V-encoded cysteine to the conserved J-encoded phenylalanine. The earlier analysis of about 610 of the donors excluded any sequence lacking an unambiguous match to a single V gene segment. An earlier analysis of several hundred of the donors called V segments functional above 56.7% productive rearrangements and segregating when the between-donor standard deviation exceeded 5%. A statistical classification framework was built for diagnosing cytomegalovirus status from the catalog of TCR beta chain sequences. V and J gene assignment, in a later analysis, came from comparing TCR nucleotide sequences with IMGT/GENE-DB human TR gene sequences. The TCRdist pipeline was used in a later analysis to assign CDR3 sequences and most-parsimonious VDJ recombination scenarios. A later analysis defined each TCR beta chain by its CDR3 amino acid sequence plus V-gene family, and excluded reads lacking a unique V-gene family. To address suspected cross-contamination and a sequencing artifact, a later analysis removed under 600 highly shared, low-generation-probability nucleotide sequences. In a later analysis, a clonal expansion index was calculated for each public chain from normalized within-repertoire ranks of inferred template counts. In a later analysis, generation probabilities were computed with a VDJ recombination model fitted to out-of-frame rearrangements, and the resulting probabilities were checked against IGoR. In a later analysis, hypergeometric tests were used to score TCR-TCR, TCR-HLA and TCR-CMV co-occurrence, with a repertoire-size bias correction applied to TCR pairs. False discovery rates were estimated in a later analysis by permuting HLA or CMV assignments 20 times. In a later analysis, co-occurring TCRs were grouped using DBSCAN, and TCRdist sequence similarity was added for clustering within HLA-allele-positive subsets. Co-occurrence clustering excluded repertoires with fewer than 30,000 or more than 120,000 public chains, plus five with anomalous nucleotide sharing. The clones in this table, taken by TCRdb from immuneACCESS, are in-frame only. Not every clone is retained; where verified, under half of the shortfall comes from an unresolved V gene, and the cause of the rest is unknown. D and trimming come from the DNA, and the V and J calls and clone size come from that table. The table for this sample shows roughly 120,000 clones. The leading ten clones occupy 0.9% to 1.2% of the sample.

Reading the germline V gene gives CDR1 MDHEN and CDR2 SYDVKM. The cysteine opens and the phenylalanine closes a CDR3 of 13 amino acids. CDR3 DNA is the only sequence kept; it has 39 bases, read in frame from the first base. The junction shows trimming of 4 bases on V and 6 bases on J, and the gene matches do not reach 3 bases of it. In total, approximately 610 healthy bone marrow donors made up the cohort. At the time of sampling, all cohort members were nominally healthy, though unrecorded immune exposures were likely present. The donor was CMV seronegative and belonged to the group of over 350 seronegative cohort members. A peripheral blood sample was collected from each donor, and TCR beta sequencing was performed on peripheral blood mononuclear cells. Genomic DNA was extracted from the blood cell samples with the Qiagen DNeasy Blood Extraction Kit.

The V and J genes are TRBV28 and TRBJ1-1, and 9 bases in between align with TRBD1. The TCR originated in a young man in good health and CMV-seronegative. Source material: PBMCs. The CDR3: CASSSQGASEAFF. The DNA sequence follows: TGTGCCAGCAGTTCACAGGGGGCCTCTGAAGCTTTCTTT. Supplemented by the reference TRBV28 and TRBJ1-1 proteins around the CDR3, the complete variable domain is DVKVTQSSRYLVKRTGEKVFLECVQDMDHENMFWYRQDPGLGLRLIYFSYDVKMKEKGDIPEGYSVSREKKERFSLILESASTNQTSMYLCASSSQGASEAFFGQGTRLTVV.